Described below is a single T cell receptor beta chain sequence and its context. This entry comes from a study of cytomegalovirus exposure and HLA in healthy donors. The CDR3 has 17 residues. Germline V lookup: CDR1 MDHEN, CDR2 SYDVKM. V lost 6 bases and J lost 0; bases outside the gene matches: 9. PCR employed 60 Vbeta and 13 Jbeta primers. Libraries were prepared by immunoSEQ multiplex PCR; TCRdb keeps only in-frame clonotypes and omits some of them. The sample carries just under 250,000 clones, around 80% recorded once. This receptor was identified in a middle-aged woman in good health and CMV-seropositive. V gene TRBV28 combines with J gene TRBJ1-1; 11 nucleotides line up with TRBD1. Sequencing was performed on PBMCs. Here the CDR3 reads CASSLGTGGRLNTEAFF. CDR3 in DNA: TGTGCCAGCAGCCTCGGGACAGGGGGTCGTCTGAACACTGAAGCTTTCTTT.